The 30 T cell receptor beta chains listed next were all sequenced from one sample in a study of blood T cell repertoires in COVID-19. Measured with immunoSEQ multiplex PCR; TCRdb has only the in-frame clones, and not every one. This sample has around 110,000 clones; approximately 86% occur once, and the top ten carry 3.5% to 4.5%. The source material was peripheral blood. The receptors come from a man aged 40-49 years with acute or convalescent COVID-19.

The chain couples TRBV7-2 to TRBJ1-2; no clear D gene. Per the germline V gene, CDR1 is SGHTA and CDR2 is FQGNSA. The CDR3 length is 15 residues. Trimming shortened V by 2 bases and J by 5 bases, and 15 bases separated the two germline ends. The CDR3, as DNA: TGTGCCAGCAGCTTAAGCGCAAATCAGCCATATGGCTACACCTTC. Translation gives CASSLSANQPYGYTF.

This clone occurred a few times. The chain is built from TRBV27 and TRBJ2-7, with TRBD1 as a possible D gene (5 bases). The CDR3 contains 15 residues. With 7 bases removed from V and 0 bases from J, the gap between germline ends came to 16 bases. The germline CDR1 and CDR2 sequences are MNHEY and SMNVEV (reference sequence). CDR3 coding DNA: TGTGCCAGCACCCCTACCTCGACAGTCTCCTACGAGCAGTACTTC. This gives the protein CASTPTSTVSYEQYF.

The V and J genes are TRBV13 and TRBJ1-1; the match to TRBD1 covers 7 bases. Trimming removed 5 bases from V and 4 bases from J; junction bases left unmatched: 7. Germline loops: CDR1 PRHDT, CDR2 FYEKMQ (reference sequence). The CDR3 runs to 14 residues. The CDR3 sequence: CASSSQGVITEAFF. CDR3 nucleotide sequence: TGTGCCAGCAGCAGTCAGGGGGTAATCACTGAAGCTTTCTTT.

In this sample, this clone turned up once. V gene TRBV6-1 combines with J gene TRBJ2-7; 10 nucleotides match TRBD2. The CDR3 is 14 amino acids. V gave up 4 bases and J gave up 0 bases; unmatched junction bases: 0. Per the germline V gene, CDR1 is MNHNS and CDR2 is SASEGT. Here the CDR3 DNA reads TGTGCCAGCAGTGTAGCGGGGGGCTCCTACGAGCAGTACTTC. It encodes CASSVAGGSYEQYF.

V and J are TRBV28 and TRBJ1-1; unclear D gene. CDR1 is MDHEN, CDR2 SYDVKM, per germline. Trimming left V 2 bases short and J 1 base short, with 8 bases between. This CDR3 region has 14 residues. The CDR3 spells CASSLVQKNTEAFF. The CDR3 DNA reads as TGTGCCAGCAGTTTAGTACAGAAGAACACTGAAGCTTTCTTT.

The chain uses TRBV7-9 and TRBJ2-1; 8 nucleotides match TRBD2. This CDR3 has 16 residues. Germline values: CDR1 SEHNR, CDR2 FQNEAQ (reference sequence). The V gene end was trimmed by 8 bases and the J gene end by 5 bases; junction bases not matched to a gene: 14. For the CDR3, the DNA is TGTGCCAGCTCCTCGGCCGGGAGGGGGGCCCACAATGAGCAGTTCTTC. Its translation is CASSSAGRGAHNEQFF.

The V call is TRBV3-1 (or the pseudogene TRBV3-2), the J call TRBJ2-7, with a weak D call TRBD1 (5 bases). Germline V gene data show CDR1 as LGHDT and CDR2 as YNNKEL (reference sequence). This CDR3 contains 15 residues. V lost 1 base, J lost 7 bases, and 17 bases lay in between. CDR3 nucleotides: TGTGCCAGCAGCCAAGGGTATCAGGGTTCGGAAGAGCAGTACTTC. This sequence encodes CASSQGYQGSEEQYF.

This chain links TRBV6-6 with TRBJ1-1; the D gene is possibly TRBD1 (5 bases). Germline assignment: CDR1 MNHNY and CDR2 SVGAGI (reference sequence). V dropped 2 bases and J dropped 6 bases, with 13 bases sitting between them. The CDR3 runs 14 residues. CDR3 protein: CASSYGGGFAEAFF. CDR3 coding DNA: TGTGCCAGCAGTTACGGGGGGGGTTTTGCTGAAGCTTTCTTT.

The gene calls are TRBV7-2 and TRBJ2-2, with TRBD2 matching 7 bases. V gave up 5 bases and J gave up 2 bases; unmatched junction bases: 2. Germline V gene data show CDR1 as SGHTA and CDR2 as FQGNSA. The CDR3 extends over 14 amino acids. CDR3 region: CASSRDYNTGELFF. In nucleotides, the CDR3 is TGTGCCAGCAGCCGGGACTACAACACCGGGGAGCTGTTTTTT.

V usage is TRBV19 and J usage is TRBJ1-4; TRBD1 agrees at 8 bases. The J segment lost 4 bases and the V segment lost 6 bases, leaving 13 bases of the junction unmatched. The CDR3 is made up of 17 amino acids. Germline-derived CDR1 and CDR2 are LNHDA and SQIVND (reference sequence). The CDR3 here is CASSGPGQAIYNEKLFF. The CDR3 nucleotides are TGTGCCAGTAGCGGCCCGGGACAGGCAATATATAATGAAAAACTGTTTTTT.

J is TRBJ2-6 and V is TRBV20-1; 7 nucleotides match TRBD2. V lost 3 bases and J lost 3; bases outside the gene matches: 8. This CDR3 is 16 amino acids long. CDR1 and CDR2 (germline): DFQATT, SNEGSKA (reference sequence). The CDR3 DNA reads as TGCAGTGCTAGTTCGAGCGGGATAGGTGGGGCCAACGTCCTGACTTTC. Its protein product is CSASSSGIGGANVLTF.

The V gene is TRBV30, the J gene TRBJ1-2; 8 bases are a match to TRBD1. J gave up 5 bases and V 1 base, and 9 bases lay outside the gene matches. This CDR3 is built from 15 residues. The V gene's germline CDR1 is GTSNPN and CDR2 SVGIG (reference sequence). CDR3 sequence (DNA): TGTGCCTGGAGTGGCGGACAGGGTTCGCTGTATGGCTACACCTTC. Translating gives CAWSGGQGSLYGYTF.

In this sample, this clone turned up once. The chain is built from TRBV9 and TRBJ1-4; TRBD1 agrees at 9 bases. In germline, CDR1 is SGDLS, CDR2 YYNGEE. Germline trimming cut 0 bases from V and 10 bases from J; bases unmatched to any gene: 7. The CDR3 has 15 amino acids. The CDR3 bases are TGTGCCAGCAGCGTAGATGGGACAGGGTATGGAAAACTGTTTTTT. Protein: CASSVDGTGYGKLFF. The whole variable domain, filled in from reference TRBV9 and TRBJ1-4, reads DSGVTQTPKHLITATGQRVTLRCSPRSGDLSVYWYQQSLDQGLQFLIQYYNGEERAKGNILERFSAQQFPDLHSELNLSSLELGDSALYFCASSVDGTGYGKLFFGSGTQLSVL.

The gene calls are TRBV19 and TRBJ1-1; D is unclear. The V end lost 6 bases, the J end lost 5 bases, and 13 bases lay between the germline ends. From germline, CDR1 is LNHDA and CDR2 SQIVND (reference sequence). CDR3 length: 13 residues. Here the CDR3 DNA reads TGTGCCAGTAGACCAGGTTTAAGGACTGAAGCTTTCTTT. Translation gives CASRPGLRTEAFF.

J is TRBJ2-1 and V is TRBV11-2, with 12 bases aligning to TRBD2. The length of the CDR3 is 17 residues. Looked up from germline, CDR1 is SGHAT and CDR2 is FQNNGV. Losses at the gene ends were 3 bases for V and 3 bases for J; bases not matched to a gene: 6. The CDR3 spells CASSLGLAGGIYNEQFF. The CDR3 DNA follows: TGTGCCAGCAGCTTGGGGCTAGCGGGAGGGATCTACAATGAGCAGTTCTTC.

The rearrangement uses TRBV30 and TRBJ1-6, with 8 bases aligning to TRBD1. In germline, CDR1 is GTSNPN, CDR2 SVGIG (reference sequence). V lost 3 bases, J lost 5 bases, and 3 bases stayed unmatched. This CDR3 spans 14 amino acids. In DNA, the CDR3 is TGTGCCTGGAGCAGGACAGGGAATAATTCACCCCTCCACTTT. It is translated as CAWSRTGNNSPLHF.

This rearrangement joins TRBV25-1 to TRBJ1-4; a possible D gene is TRBD1 (6 bases). Germline V gene sequence: CDR1 MGHDK, CDR2 SYGVNS. The CDR3 loop spans 14 amino acids. The ends were cut back, 6 bases at V and 4 bases at J, with 12 bases in the middle. Written as DNA, the CDR3 is TGTGCCAGCAGACCGGGACATATTAATGAAAAACTGTTTTTT. This codes for CASRPGHINEKLFF.

The chain has TRBV2 and TRBJ2-3, with 10 bases identical to TRBD2. Germline trimming cut 4 bases from V and 6 bases from J; bases unmatched to any gene: 10. CDR1 and CDR2 (germline): SNHLY, FYNNEI. This CDR3 has 16 residues. CDR3 amino acids: CASSARLSGGADTQYF. CDR3 DNA: TGTGCCAGCAGTGCTAGACTAAGCGGGGGGGCCGATACGCAGTATTTT.

The rearrangement joins TRBV30 to TRBJ1-5, with 8 bases fitting TRBD1. Germline V gene lookup returns CDR1 GTSNPN and CDR2 SVGIG (reference sequence). CDR3 length: 15 residues. V trimming: 1 base; J trimming: 4 bases; junction bases outside the gene matches: 6. The CDR3 region has the DNA TGTGCCTGGAGTGGCAGGGGGCTCGAGAATCAGCCCCAGCATTTT. It specifies CAWSGRGLENQPQHF.

The chain recombines TRBV19 with TRBJ1-1; 8 bases fit TRBD1. Trimming at V came to 8 bases and at J to 4 bases, leaving 6 bases not matched to a gene. Germline CDR1 LNHDA, CDR2 SQIVND (reference sequence). The CDR3 has 13 residues. For the CDR3, the DNA is TGTGCCAGTTTGGACAGGGTGGTCACTGAAGCTTTCTTT. It encodes CASLDRVVTEAFF.

This clone was picked up a small number of times. J is TRBJ1-5 and V is TRBV6-5; no firm D call. Per germline, CDR1 MNHEY and CDR2 SVGAGI. Trimming shortened V by 2 bases and J by 6 bases, and 14 bases separated the two germline ends. The CDR3 is 15 amino acids. CDR3 nucleotides: TGTGCCAGCAGTTACGACTCCCATCCGAGTCAGCCCCAGCATTTT. This codes for CASSYDSHPSQPQHF.

V usage is TRBV12-5 and J usage is TRBJ2-5; D may be TRBD2 (6 bases). The V and J ends lost 5 bases and 4 bases respectively, with 14 bases between them. CDR1 and CDR2 (germline): LGHNT, FRNRAP. The CDR3 has 14 residues. The CDR3, as DNA: TGTGCTAGTGGTACCGGGACTTCGGCAGAGACCCAGTACTTC. Amino acid sequence: CASGTGTSAETQYF.

The chain carries TRBV5-1 and TRBJ1-4, with 7 positions matching TRBD1. V was pared by 0 bases and J by 2 bases, with 1 base of the junction left unmatched. Germline V gene sequence: CDR1 SGHRS, CDR2 YFSETQ. The CDR3 sequence is 15 residues long. The CDR3 nucleotides are TGCGCCAGCAGCTTGGCAGGGGGGACTAATGAAAAACTGTTTTTT. Amino acids: CASSLAGGTNEKLFF.

The rearrangement uses TRBV6-5 and TRBJ1-6; 9 positions match TRBD1. The CDR3 consists of 15 residues. V trimming: 5 bases; J trimming: 10 bases; junction bases outside the gene matches: 9. Germline lookup yields CDR1 MNHEY and CDR2 SVGAGI. The CDR3 DNA reads TGTGCCAGCAGTCCCGGGACAGGGATAAAGTCACCCCTCCACTTT. Protein product: CASSPGTGIKSPLHF.

This chain connects TRBV30 to TRBJ1-4; D might be TRBD1 (5 bases). The V end was cut by 2 bases, the J end by 3 bases, with 13 bases between. Germline lookup yields CDR1 GTSNPN and CDR2 SVGIG (reference sequence). This CDR3 is built from 15 residues. The chain's CDR3 is CAWSPLQGSNEKLFF. CDR3 DNA: TGTGCCTGGAGTCCCCTGCAGGGCTCTAATGAAAAACTGTTTTTT.

The gene calls are TRBV4-3 and TRBJ1-1; weak D call: TRBD1 (6 bases). Germline values: CDR1 LGHNA, CDR2 YSLEER. Trimming removed 6 bases from V and 2 bases from J, with 10 bases in between. This CDR3 region has 13 residues. DNA of the CDR3: TGCGCCAGCAGTGGGACATACAACACTGAAGCTTTCTTT. Residues: CASSGTYNTEAFF.

The chain couples TRBV10-2 to TRBJ2-1; 15 bases agree with TRBD2. J was trimmed by 7 bases and V by 2 bases; bases with no gene match: 6. Germline V gene data show CDR1 as WSHSY and CDR2 as SAAADI. The CDR3 spans 17 residues. CDR3 amino acids: CASSEPGLAGGFNEQFF. The CDR3, as DNA: TGCGCCAGCAGTGAGCCGGGACTAGCGGGAGGATTTAATGAGCAGTTCTTC.

This chain uses TRBV5-1 with TRBJ2-5; 10 nucleotides match TRBD1. This CDR3 region has 15 residues. J lost 3 bases, V lost 4 bases, and 6 bases had no gene match. CDR1 and CDR2 from the germline V gene are SGHRS and YFSETQ. CDR3 nucleotides: TGCGCCAGCAGCCGACAGGGGGCAAGGGAAGAGACCCAGTACTTC. This gives the protein CASSRQGAREETQYF.

In its sample, this clone ranks as medium-sized. The chain carries TRBV10-3 and TRBJ1-6; TRBD1 might be the D (5 bases). The CDR3 runs 14 residues. Germline assignment: CDR1 ENHRY and CDR2 SYGVKD. The ends were cut back, 2 bases at V and 5 bases at J, with 7 bases in the middle. The CDR3 DNA sequence: TGTGCCATCAGTGAGGACAGCAATAATTCACCCCTCCACTTT. Translating it yields CAISEDSNNSPLHF.

The chain uses TRBV6-5 and TRBJ1-6; possibly TRBD1 for D (5 bases). V was cut by 8 bases and J by 5 bases, with 10 bases left in between. CDR1 is MNHEY and CDR2 is SVGAGI in the germline V gene. The CDR3 is 13 residues long. The chain's CDR3 is CASHRIHNSPLHF. The CDR3 DNA follows: TGTGCCAGCCACAGGATACATAATTCACCCCTCCACTTT.